This note documents a single T cell receptor (beta chain) sequence. The antigen is not known. Distinct nucleotide sequences in the sample also encode this CDR3. The PCR employed 60 Vbeta primers together with 13 Jbeta primers. Clones were read by immunoSEQ multiplex PCR, and TCRdb kept only the in-frame ones, dropping some. Among about 150,000 clones listed, more than 70% were seen once. The data derive from a study of cytomegalovirus exposure and HLA in healthy donors. The study's findings and limits: Immune exposure information available was restricted to CMV serostatus.

The germline CDR1 and CDR2 sequences are SGDLS and YYNGEE. This CDR3 comprises 13 residues. Trimming took 3 bases from V and 2 from J, leaving 9 bases between them. The chain carries TRBV9 and TRBJ2-7, with D perhaps TRBD1 (5 bases). The TCR originated in a middle-aged woman in good health and CMV-seropositive. Sequences were obtained from PBMCs. CDR3: CASSAQGAYEQYF. The CDR3 DNA follows: TGTGCCAGCAGCGCCCAAGGGGCCTACGAGCAGTACTTC.